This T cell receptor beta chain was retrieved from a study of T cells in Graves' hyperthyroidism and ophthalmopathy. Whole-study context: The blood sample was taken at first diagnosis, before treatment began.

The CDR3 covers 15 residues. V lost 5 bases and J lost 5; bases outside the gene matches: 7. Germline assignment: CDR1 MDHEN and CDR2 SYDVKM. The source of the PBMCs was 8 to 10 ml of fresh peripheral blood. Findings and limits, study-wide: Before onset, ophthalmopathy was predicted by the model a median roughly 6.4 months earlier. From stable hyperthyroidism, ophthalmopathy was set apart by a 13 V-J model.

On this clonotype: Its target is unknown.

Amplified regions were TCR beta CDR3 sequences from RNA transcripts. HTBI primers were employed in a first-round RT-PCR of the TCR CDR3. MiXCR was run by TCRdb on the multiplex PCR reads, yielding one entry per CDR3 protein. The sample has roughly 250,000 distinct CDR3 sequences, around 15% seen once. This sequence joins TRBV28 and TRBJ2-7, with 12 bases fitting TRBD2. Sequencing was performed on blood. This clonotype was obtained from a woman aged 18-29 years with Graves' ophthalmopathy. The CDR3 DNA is TGTGCCAGCAGTAAAAGGGCTAGCGGGGGGGACGAGCAGTACTTC. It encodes CASSKRASGGDEQYF.